The 11 T cell receptor beta chains reported below all come from one sample, sequenced in a study of T-cell memory formation after mild COVID-19. In TCRdb, the 5' RACE reads were re-called with MiXCR into one record per CDR3 protein. The data contain fewer than 350,000 distinct CDR3 sequences, approximately 15% of them singletons. Material for sequencing was PBMCs or a T cell subset sorted from them (not recorded which). These receptors all come from a man in his late teens or twenties who had mild COVID-19 (a few samples of this study predate the infection). Cell type and time point are not known.

This clonotype was seen more than once but under ten times. An end of the junction differs from the germline gene, which may be a read error. This rearrangement joins TRBV6-6 to TRBJ1-3; the D gene is possibly TRBD1 (5 bases). In germline, CDR1 is MNHNY, CDR2 SVGAGI (reference sequence). The CDR3 extends over 16 amino acids. The CDR3 loop is CASSYRGGQQLGGKTF. CDR3 DNA: TGTGCCAGCAGTTACCGCGGGGGTCAACAGCTGGGCGGGAAGACCTTT.

This clonotype showed up just a few times. The chain recombines TRBV5-1 with TRBJ2-2; tentatively, D is TRBD1 (6 bases). The CDR3 is made up of 14 amino acids. With 4 bases removed from V and 7 bases from J, the gap between germline ends came to 14 bases. The germline V gene encodes CDR1 SGHRS and CDR2 YFSETQ. CDR3 region: CASSPDREGGELFF. The CDR3 coding sequence is TGCGCCAGCAGCCCGGACAGAGAAGGCGGGGAGCTGTTTTTT.

The gene calls are TRBV27 and TRBJ1-6; tentatively, D is TRBD1 (6 bases). V gave up 0 bases and J gave up 7 bases, with 7 bases separating them. There are 14 residues in the CDR3. CDR1 is MNHEY and CDR2 is SMNVEV in the germline V gene (reference sequence). CDR3 residues: CASSLSGANSPLHF. The DNA for the CDR3 is TGTGCCAGCAGTTTATCGGGGGCCAATTCACCCCTCCACTTT.

In DNA, the CDR3 is TGTGCCAGCAGTTACTCGAAGGGGGCTCAGGCTTTCTTT. Residues: CASSYSKGAQAFF. The V and J genes are TRBV6-5 and TRBJ1-1, with TRBD1 identical over 7 bases. The germline CDR1 and CDR2 sequences are MNHEY and SVGAGI. The CDR3 extends over 13 amino acids. The trim removed 0 bases at V and 11 bases at J, leaving 6 bases unmatched.

The chain recombines TRBV4-1 with TRBJ1-5; D is unresolved. The CDR3 totals 16 residues. Germline CDR1 is MGHRA and CDR2 is YSYEKL. Deletions cut 5 bases from V and 0 bases from J, with 14 bases between. This chain's CDR3 is CASSERYLNSNQPQHF. The CDR3 nucleotides read TGCGCCAGCAGCGAAAGGTATCTCAATAGCAATCAGCCCCAGCATTTT.

This chain links TRBV29-1 with TRBJ1-1; the D gene is possibly TRBD1 (6 bases). The CDR3 is made up of 14 amino acids. V lost 6 bases, J lost 5 bases, and 19 bases lay in between. Looked up from germline, CDR1 is SQVTM and CDR2 is ANQGSEA. The CDR3 DNA follows: TGCAGCGTCGACAGGACATACCCGGGAACTGAAGCTTTCTTT. It translates to CSVDRTYPGTEAFF.

The sample holds a few counts of this clonotype. J is TRBJ2-7 and V is TRBV6-6, with TRBD1 matching over 7 bases. Trimming cost V 6 bases and J 1 base; bases outside gene matches: 6. Germline assignment: CDR1 MNHNY and CDR2 SVGAGI (reference sequence). This CDR3 is built from 14 residues. The chain's CDR3 is CASRKGAGSYEQYV. Written as DNA, the CDR3 is TGTGCCAGCAGGAAGGGGGCTGGGTCCTACGAGCAGTACGTC.

V is TRBV4-2 and J is TRBJ2-2; D possibly matches TRBD1 or TRBD2 (6 bases each). The V gene lost 0 bases and the J gene lost 7 bases, with 12 bases spanning the gap. The CDR3 totals 15 residues. Germline CDR1 is LGHNA and CDR2 is YNFKEQ. The CDR3 here is CASSQEEGGDGELFF. The CDR3 coding sequence is TGTGCCAGCAGCCAAGAGGAGGGGGGCGACGGGGAGCTGTTTTTT.

This clonotype has ten or more counts. This chain joins TRBV9 and TRBJ2-1, with 7 bases fitting TRBD1. Germline V gene lookup returns CDR1 SGDLS and CDR2 YYNGEE. The CDR3 is 16 amino acids. Trimming cost V 5 bases and J 0 bases; bases outside gene matches: 8. The CDR3 reads CASSPGGAPSYNEQFF. The CDR3 DNA reads as TGTGCCAGCAGTCCAGGGGGTGCGCCCTCCTACAATGAGCAGTTCTTC. The complete variable domain, with remaining parts taken from reference TRBV9 and TRBJ2-1, reads DSGVTQTPKHLITATGQRVTLRCSPRSGDLSVYWYQQSLDQGLQFLIQYYNGEERAKGNILERFSAQQFPDLHSELNLSSLELGDSALYFCASSPGGAPSYNEQFFGPGTRLTVL.

In this sample, this clonotype turned up many times. The chain links TRBV18 to TRBJ2-1; perhaps TRBD2 as D (5 bases). Trimming took 8 bases from V and 0 from J, leaving 14 bases between them. This CDR3 region has 15 residues. Per germline, CDR1 KGHSH and CDR2 LQKENI. The CDR3 DNA reads TGTGCCAGCGGACTTCGCGATCTCTCCTACAATGAGCAGTTCTTC. Protein product: CASGLRDLSYNEQFF.

CDR3 amino acids: CSALGTGGRVGSLYEQYV. The CDR3 nucleotides read TGCAGTGCCCTCGGGACAGGGGGCAGGGTAGGTAGCCTCTACGAGCAGTACGTC. The chain uses TRBV20-1 and TRBJ2-7; 12 bases line up with TRBD1. Germline V gene sequence: CDR1 DFQATT, CDR2 SNEGSKA (reference sequence). With 6 bases clipped from V and 3 bases from J, the junction kept 18 bases outside the gene matches. The CDR3 is 18 residues long.